This T cell receptor beta chain originates from a study of cytomegalovirus exposure and HLA in healthy donors. Losses at the gene ends were 6 bases for V and 7 bases for J; bases not matched to a gene: 7. The CDR3 is 15 amino acids. Germline V gives CDR1 MNHEY, CDR2 SVGAGI. PCR primers comprised 60 Vbeta and 13 Jbeta primers. The protocol was immunoSEQ multiplex PCR, while the TCRdb copy is restricted to in-frame clones and leaves out a portion. The sample lists about 150,000 clones; about 80% were seen once. Sequenced: PBMCs. This TCR came from a young man in good health and CMV-seronegative. The chain combines TRBV6-5 with TRBJ2-2, with TRBD1 identical over 11 bases. The CDR3: CASSSDRGLYGELFF. CDR3 nucleotide sequence: TGTGCCAGCAGCTCGGACAGGGGGCTTTACGGGGAGCTGTTTTTT.